This passage covers 32 T cell receptor beta chains from one sample sequenced in a study of cytomegalovirus exposure and HLA in healthy donors. Vbeta (60) and Jbeta (13) primers were used in the PCR. TCRdb keeps only in-frame clones here, not all; method: immunoSEQ multiplex PCR. The sample includes about 200,000 clones, 79% of them seen just once. The sequenced sample consisted of PBMCs. The receptors were sampled from a woman aged 25 to 39 in good health and CMV-seropositive.

The chain combines TRBV7-9 with TRBJ2-7; 7 nucleotides agree with TRBD1. V shed 1 base and J 2 bases; nucleotides not matched to a gene: 5. The germline CDR1 and CDR2 sequences are SEHNR and FQNEAQ (reference sequence). The CDR3 loop spans 15 amino acids. This chain's CDR3 is CASSLGQGPTYEQYF. CDR3 bases: TGTGCCAGCAGCTTAGGACAGGGCCCCACCTACGAGCAGTACTTC.

The rearrangement links TRBV27 to TRBJ2-7, with TRBD2 identical over 7 bases. Germline V gene lookup returns CDR1 MNHEY and CDR2 SMNVEV (reference sequence). The CDR3 is 14 residues long. The V gene end was trimmed by 4 bases and the J gene end by 4 bases; junction bases not matched to a gene: 7. The CDR3 sequence: CASSSSGIYYEQYF. The CDR3 DNA reads as TGTGCCAGCAGTTCGAGCGGGATCTATTACGAGCAGTACTTC.

This clone was seen only once. The rearrangement uses TRBV4-3 and TRBJ2-1; 11 nucleotides align to TRBD2. The V gene's germline CDR1 is LGHNA and CDR2 YSLEER. The V segment lost 2 bases and the J segment 8 bases; nucleotides outside the gene matches: 14. The CDR3 spans 18 residues. The CDR3: CASSQQWGVAGGPHEQFF. The CDR3 DNA reads TGCGCCAGCAGCCAACAGTGGGGCGTAGCGGGAGGGCCACATGAGCAGTTCTTC.

The CDR3 loop reads CASSPERQGDVGNQPQHF. Here the CDR3 DNA reads TGTGCCAGCTCACCAGAGCGGCAGGGGGACGTGGGCAATCAGCCCCAGCATTTT. The V gene is TRBV18, the J gene TRBJ1-5; 7 bases are shared with TRBD1. CDR3 length: 18 residues. Per the germline V gene, CDR1 is KGHSH and CDR2 is LQKENI. The V and J ends lost 2 bases and 2 bases, in that order; junction bases with no gene match: 12.

J is TRBJ1-2 and V is TRBV7-5. TRBV7-5 is a documented pseudogene. CDR3 length: 18 amino acids. The DNA of the CDR3 is TGTGCCAGAAGCCTATTCGGCCCGGTGCGGCAGAAGAACTATGGCTACACCTTC. The encoded protein is CARSLFGPVRQKNYGYTF.

V usage is TRBV11-2 and J usage is TRBJ2-5; 11 bases are a match to TRBD2. This CDR3 is built from 15 residues. From germline, CDR1 is SGHAT and CDR2 FQNNGV. V gave up 3 bases and J gave up 7 bases; unmatched junction bases: 7. The CDR3 DNA sequence: TGTGCCAGCAGCTTCCAGACTAGCGGGACGGGGACCCAGTACTTC. Encoded protein: CASSFQTSGTGTQYF.

The chain combines TRBV29-1 with TRBJ1-4, with D possibly matching TRBD1 (5 bases). V was pared by 6 bases and J by 8 bases, with 16 bases between. This CDR3 is built from 13 residues. Per the germline V gene, CDR1 is SQVTM and CDR2 is ANQGSEA. The DNA of the CDR3 is TGCAGCGTCCGGCAGGGTCCAAACGAAAAACTGTTTTTT. Residues: CSVRQGPNEKLFF.

This sequence joins TRBV2 and TRBJ1-1, with TRBD1 identical over 8 bases. Germline values: CDR1 SNHLY, CDR2 FYNNEI. The CDR3 has 11 amino acids. The CDR3 sequence: CACRGLGEAFF. Here the CDR3 DNA reads TGTGCTTGCAGGGGGCTGGGTGAAGCTTTCTTT.

This chain connects TRBV5-1 to TRBJ2-5, with D maybe TRBD2 (6 bases). CDR1 is SGHRS and CDR2 is YFSETQ in the germline V gene. This CDR3 spans 15 amino acids. Trimming took 4 bases from V and 2 from J, leaving 15 bases between them. The DNA for the CDR3 is TGCGCCAGCAGCCTGAGCCCCGGGGGTCAAGAGACCCAGTACTTC. Translation gives CASSLSPGGQETQYF. Full variable domain (missing parts from reference TRBV5-1 and TRBJ2-5): KAGVTQTPRYLIKTRGQQVTLSCSPISGHRSVSWYQQTPGQGLQFLFEYFSETQRNKGNFPGRFSGRQFSNSRSEMNVSTLELGDSALYLCASSLSPGGQETQYFGPGTRLLVL.

The sample holds a few counts of this clone. This rearrangement joins TRBV27 to TRBJ2-7; the D gene is possibly TRBD2 (6 bases). The CDR3 contains 15 residues. Per the germline V gene, CDR1 is MNHEY and CDR2 is SMNVEV (reference sequence). Deletions cut 6 bases from V and 4 bases from J, with 19 bases between. Here the CDR3 DNA reads TGTGCCAGCAGCCCCTACGTGACCGGGGGATACGAGCAGTACTTC. Translating gives CASSPYVTGGYEQYF.

This chain connects TRBV6-5 to TRBJ1-5; D perhaps matches TRBD1 (6 bases). Germline loops: CDR1 MNHEY, CDR2 SVGAGI. With 5 bases removed from V and 7 bases from J, the gap between germline ends came to 15 bases. The CDR3 consists of 14 residues. The DNA of the CDR3 is TGTGCCAGCAGTCAGGGGCAGGCGAGCCAGCCCCAGCATTTT. It encodes CASSQGQASQPQHF.

This clone was seen only a few times. This rearrangement joins TRBV5-1 to TRBJ1-1, with TRBD1 matching 9 bases. Germline V gene lookup returns CDR1 SGHRS and CDR2 YFSETQ. V dropped 4 bases and J dropped 1; count of bases not matched to a gene: 2. This CDR3 is 14 amino acids long. CDR3 sequence (DNA): TGCGCCAGCAGCAAGGGACAGGGGAACACTGAAGCTTTCTTT. This sequence encodes CASSKGQGNTEAFF.

This chain uses TRBV6-5 with TRBJ2-3; D unclear. The germline V gene encodes CDR1 MNHEY and CDR2 SVGAGI. This CDR3 comprises 12 residues. V gave up 4 bases and J gave up 5 bases, with 7 bases separating them. CDR3 bases: TGTGCCAGCAGTTCATCCGGAGATACGCAGTATTTT. The encoded protein is CASSSSGDTQYF.

This chain connects TRBV7-8 to TRBJ2-7; 11 nucleotides agree with TRBD2. Germline V gene lookup returns CDR1 SGHVS and CDR2 FQNEAQ. The V gene end was trimmed by 5 bases and the J gene end by 4 bases; junction bases not matched to a gene: 19. This CDR3 contains 19 residues. For the CDR3, the DNA is TGTGCCAGCAGCGCTCGACTAGCGGGGTCCCTAGAGGCTCAATACGAGCAGTACTTC. It specifies CASSARLAGSLEAQYEQYF.

This clone was detected only once. CDR3 protein: CASSYLTGVNTEAFF. Written as DNA, the CDR3 is TGTGCCAGCAGTTATTTGACAGGGGTGAACACTGAAGCTTTCTTT. The chain has TRBV6-6 and TRBJ1-1; 8 bases map to TRBD1. Looked up from germline, CDR1 is MNHNY and CDR2 is SVGAGI (reference sequence). The junction had 3 bases not matched to a gene; V was cut back by 3 bases and J by 0 bases. The CDR3 runs to 15 residues.

The rearrangement links TRBV19 to TRBJ2-1; D perhaps matches TRBD1 (6 bases). V gave up 3 bases and J gave up 6 bases, with 21 bases separating them. This CDR3 region has 17 residues. Per germline, CDR1 LNHDA and CDR2 SQIVND (reference sequence). The CDR3 DNA reads as TGTGCCAGTAGTATGGGGATAGGGGAAATGGGGGCCAATGAGCAGTTCTTC. Translated, it gives CASSMGIGEMGANEQFF.

This clone was seen only a few times. V gene TRBV5-1 combines with J gene TRBJ1-1; a weak D match, TRBD1 (5 bases). CDR1 and CDR2 (germline): SGHRS, YFSETQ. The CDR3 runs to 16 residues. Trimming stripped 2 bases from V and 4 bases from J, with 18 bases between. CDR3 sequence (DNA): TGCGCCAGCAGCTTTTTCCAGGGACTAGGCAGCACTGAAGCTTTCTTT. This codes for CASSFFQGLGSTEAFF.

The V gene is TRBV6-6, the J gene TRBJ1-1, with 7 bases fitting TRBD1. Germline CDR1 MNHNY, CDR2 SVGAGI (reference sequence). The CDR3 is made up of 12 amino acids. V shed 4 bases, J shed 11 bases, and the junction held 7 bases outside the gene matches. Here the CDR3 reads CASSSDRVRAFF. As DNA, the CDR3 is TGTGCCAGCAGTTCTGACAGGGTCCGGGCTTTCTTT.

This clone was detected only a few times. Other nucleotide sequences from this sample produce the same CDR3. This rearrangement joins TRBV7-8 to TRBJ2-1; 8 nucleotides agree with TRBD2. This CDR3 is built from 13 residues. V lost 1 base, J lost 10 bases, and 3 bases stayed unmatched. Germline CDR1 SGHVS, CDR2 FQNEAQ. The CDR3 loop is CASSLGSGGEQFF. The DNA of the CDR3 is TGTGCCAGCAGCTTAGGATCGGGGGGGGAGCAGTTCTTC. The full variable domain, rest sourced from reference TRBV7-8 and TRBJ2-1, is GAGVSQSPRYKVAKRGQDVALRCDPISGHVSLFWYQQALGQGPEFLTYFQNEAQLDKSGLPSDRFFAERPEGSVSTLKIQRTQQEDSAVYLCASSLGSGGEQFFGPGTRLTVL.

J is TRBJ1-1 and V is TRBV19; a weak D match, TRBD1 (6 bases). Trimming pared 1 base from V and 6 bases from J, leaving 9 bases between. The CDR3 sequence is 13 residues long. CDR1 and CDR2 (germline): LNHDA, SQIVND (reference sequence). CDR3 region: CASSIGGGPEAFF. The CDR3 DNA reads TGTGCCAGTAGTATAGGAGGGGGTCCTGAAGCTTTCTTT.

This clone showed up just a few times. This chain connects TRBV4-1 to TRBJ1-5; 10 bases are a match to TRBD1. From germline, CDR1 is MGHRA and CDR2 YSYEKL. The CDR3 is 16 residues long. V shed 4 bases, J shed 3 bases, and the junction held 6 bases outside the gene matches. In nucleotides, the CDR3 is TGCGCCAGCAGCCGAACCGGGACAGGGGTCAATCAGCCCCAGCATTTT. Translated: CASSRTGTGVNQPQHF.

The chain recombines TRBV5-6 with TRBJ1-1; D is possibly TRBD1 (6 bases). The CDR3 contains 14 residues. Deletions cut 6 bases from V and 5 bases from J, with 17 bases between. The germline CDR1 and CDR2 sequences are SGHDT and YYEEEE. The CDR3 here is CASTSLQGRTEAFF. For the CDR3, the DNA is TGTGCCAGCACGTCCCTACAGGGTAGGACTGAAGCTTTCTTT.

The chain has TRBV11-2 and TRBJ2-1, with 14 bases aligning to TRBD2. The CDR3 contains 17 residues. With 5 bases clipped from V and 6 bases from J, the junction kept 9 bases outside the gene matches. CDR1 is SGHAT and CDR2 is FQNNGV in the germline V gene. This chain's CDR3 is CASSQGLAGGGVNEQFF. CDR3 DNA sequence: TGTGCCAGCAGCCAAGGACTAGCGGGAGGTGGGGTCAATGAGCAGTTCTTC.

The chain is built from TRBV6-5 and TRBJ1-5, with a weak D call TRBD1 (6 bases). This CDR3 is built from 14 residues. CDR1 MNHEY and CDR2 SVGAGI come from the germline V gene. Trimming shortened V by 5 bases and J by 0 bases, and 8 bases separated the two germline ends. CDR3: CASSRGNSNQPQHF. The CDR3 nucleotides are TGTGCCAGCAGTAGGGGGAATAGCAATCAGCCCCAGCATTTT.

The J gene is TRBJ2-1, the V gene TRBV9; the D gene is possibly TRBD1 (6 bases). V lost 2 bases and J lost 0, with 9 bases in between. In germline, CDR1 is SGDLS, CDR2 YYNGEE. This CDR3 contains 15 residues. In DNA, the CDR3 is TGTGCCAGCAGCGTTGGGGACAACTCCTACAATGAGCAGTTCTTC. Protein sequence: CASSVGDNSYNEQFF.

This clone was detected only a few times. V gene TRBV4-2 combines with J gene TRBJ2-2; 15 bases map to TRBD2. The CDR3 consists of 19 residues. After removal of 3 bases from V and 5 bases from J, the junction contained 10 bases not matched to a gene. CDR1 is LGHNA, CDR2 YNFKEQ, per germline. CDR3 sequence reads: CASSQAGLAGGPGTGELFF. In DNA, the CDR3 is TGTGCCAGCAGCCAGGCTGGACTAGCGGGAGGGCCGGGGACCGGGGAGCTGTTTTTT.

J is TRBJ2-1 and V is TRBV21-1; the D segment call TRBD1 is taken from the table without a DNA check. TRBV21-1 is assigned pseudogene status. CDR3 length equals 15 residues. CDR3 region: CASSKSGGSYNEQFF. The CDR3 nucleotides read TGTGCCAGCAGCAAATCAGGGGGCTCCTACAATGAGCAGTTCTTC.

The chain is built from TRBV30 and TRBJ1-2; 12 bases are shared with TRBD1. CDR3 length: 15 amino acids. The junction had 4 bases not matched to a gene; V was cut back by 5 bases and J by 0 bases. CDR1 is GTSNPN, CDR2 SVGIG, per germline (reference sequence). The CDR3 DNA is TGTGCCTGGGGGGGACAGGGGGCGCCTAACTATGGCTACACCTTC. As protein: CAWGGQGAPNYGYTF.

The chain is built from TRBV7-8 and TRBJ2-2, with TRBD2 identical over 16 bases. The CDR3 spans 18 residues. V shed 5 bases and J 4 bases; nucleotides not matched to a gene: 7. The germline gives CDR1 SGHVS, CDR2 FQNEAQ. The CDR3 nucleotides are TGTGCCAGCAGCGCGGGGACTAGCGGGAGGGCCAGCACCGGGGAGCTGTTTTTT. Its translation: CASSAGTSGRASTGELFF. Using reference TRBV7-8 and TRBJ2-2 for the parts outside the CDR3, the full variable domain is GAGVSQSPRYKVAKRGQDVALRCDPISGHVSLFWYQQALGQGPEFLTYFQNEAQLDKSGLPSDRFFAERPEGSVSTLKIQRTQQEDSAVYLCASSAGTSGRASTGELFFGEGSRLTVL.

V and J are TRBV11-3 and TRBJ1-2; D is perhaps TRBD1 (6 bases). Germline V lookup: CDR1 SGHNT, CDR2 YENEEA. Trimming left V 4 bases short and J 2 bases short, with 17 bases between. This CDR3 is 16 amino acids long. CDR3 DNA: TGTGCCAGCAGCTCCAACAGGGTTGAGGGGAACTATGGCTACACCTTC. This codes for CASSSNRVEGNYGYTF.

This clone was found once. The V and J genes are TRBV4-3 and TRBJ2-2, with D possibly matching TRBD1 (6 bases). This CDR3 spans 16 amino acids. V was trimmed by 0 bases and J by 5 bases, leaving 13 bases between them. The germline CDR1 and CDR2 sequences are LGHNA and YSLEER. The CDR3 loop is CASSQEANRETGELFF. As DNA, the CDR3 is TGCGCCAGCAGCCAAGAAGCGAACAGGGAAACCGGGGAGCTGTTTTTT.

This clone has just a few counts. V is TRBV20-1 and J is TRBJ2-7; tentatively, D is TRBD2 (6 bases). Per germline, CDR1 DFQATT and CDR2 SNEGSKA (reference sequence). This CDR3 has 10 amino acids. V lost 6 bases to trimming and J lost 5 bases, with 8 bases between them. As DNA, the CDR3 is TGCAGTGCCTGGGAGGACGAGCAGTACTTC. It yields the protein CSAWEDEQYF.